The rows below give T cell receptor beta chains drawn from one sample of a study of control samples from healthy donors and cancer patients. TCRdb keeps only in-frame clones here, not all; method: immunoSEQ multiplex PCR. The data contain 40,000 to 55,000 clones, around nine tenths of them singletons. Sequenced sample: PBMCs. The receptors come from a middle-aged man with colorectal cancer. The CDR3 runs from the conserved cysteine through the conserved F or W. D genes are given only for firm matches. Size is omitted from some rows. Given values are once, few, many or a class for expanded clones.

clone_size j_call d_call v_call cdr3_aa cdr3_nt
NA TRBJ1-5 NA TRBV4-1 CASSQAPTVDQPQHF TGCGCCAGCAGCCAAGCCCCGACAGTAGATCAGCCCCAGCATTTT
NA TRBJ1-2 NA TRBV29-1 CSVEKITGYTF TGCAGCGTTGAAAAGATTACGGGCTACACCTTC
NA TRBJ1-1 TRBD1 TRBV6-5 CASGSTGAIEAFF TGTGCCAGCGGGTCGACAGGGGCTATTGAAGCTTTCTTT
NA TRBJ2-1 TRBD2 TRBV20-1 CSASASGRYNEQFF TGCAGTGCTAGTGCTAGCGGGAGGTACAATGAGCAGTTCTTC
NA TRBJ2-1 TRBD1 TRBV7-8 CASSLGRTGVNHEQFF TGTGCCAGCAGCTTAGGTAGGACAGGGGTTAACCATGAGCAGTTCTTC
NA TRBJ1-5 NA TRBV21-1 CASSKKGGIYRRCNQPQHF TGTGCCAGCAGCAAAAAGGGCGGAATCTATCGTAGGTGCAATCAGCCCCAGCATTTT
NA TRBJ2-6 NA TRBV4-3 CASSQDVSGSGANVLTF TGCGCCAGCAGCCAAGATGTGTCAGGCTCTGGGGCCAACGTCCTGACTTTC
NA TRBJ1-2 TRBD1 TRBV19 CASRWQGGYGYTF TGTGCCAGTAGGTGGCAGGGGGGCTATGGCTACACCTTC
NA TRBJ1-1 NA TRBV12-3/TRBV12-4 CASSLARAPEAFF TGTGCCAGCAGTTTAGCGCGTGCCCCGGAAGCTTTCTTT
NA TRBJ2-2 NA TRBV5-1 CASSLLQGPGELFF TGCGCCAGCAGCTTGCTGCAGGGACCCGGGGAGCTGTTTTTT
NA TRBJ2-7 TRBD1 TRBV4-3 CASSQETGGEQYF TGCGCCAGCAGCCAGGAAACAGGGGGCGAGCAGTACTTC
once TRBJ1-5 NA TRBV3-1/TRBV3-2 CASSSSDQGIGQPQHF TGTGCCAGCAGCTCCTCCGATCAGGGGATTGGGCAGCCCCAGCATTTT
NA TRBJ1-2 TRBD1 TRBV12-3/TRBV12-4 CASRLTGNYGYTF TGTGCCAGCAGACTGACAGGGAACTATGGCTACACCTTC
NA TRBJ1-5 NA TRBV4-1 CASSLGRLRNQPQHF TGCGCCAGCAGCCTAGGTAGACTTCGCAATCAGCCCCAGCATTTT
NA TRBJ2-5 TRBD2 TRBV7-9 CASSLVAGGPVKETQYF TGTGCCAGCAGCTTAGTGGCGGGAGGGCCGGTAAAGGAGACCCAGTACTTC
NA TRBJ1-1 TRBD1 TRBV5-1 CASSQTGGGGMNTEAFF TGCGCCAGCAGCCAAACAGGGGGCGGGGGCATGAACACTGAAGCTTTCTTT
NA TRBJ2-1 NA TRBV11-2 CASSLEKNLLRDRPFNEQFF TGTGCCAGCAGCTTAGAGAAAAATTTGTTGCGGGACAGACCTTTCAATGAGCAGTTCTTC
NA TRBJ2-7 TRBD1 TRBV7-9 CASTNTTGGFYEQYF TGTGCCAGCACCAATACCACAGGGGGCTTCTACGAGCAGTACTTC
NA TRBJ2-6 NA TRBV10-3 CAISELSGANVLTF TGTGCCATCAGTGAACTCTCTGGGGCCAACGTCCTGACTTTC
NA TRBJ2-3 NA TRBV11-1 CASRSRFSVTQYF TGTGCCAGCAGGTCCCGGTTTTCAGTTACGCAGTATTTT
once TRBJ1-1 NA TRBV7-8 CASSFAPTGPYDTEAFF TGTGCCAGCAGCTTCGCCCCCACGGGGCCTTACGACACTGAAGCTTTCTTT
once TRBJ2-7 TRBD2 TRBV11-2 CASSSRTSGSSYEQYF TGTGCCAGCAGCTCCCGGACTAGCGGCTCCTCCTACGAGCAGTACTTC
NA TRBJ2-5 NA TRBV6-5 CASSYSSSLGETQYF TGTGCCAGCAGTTACTCGAGCTCGCTCGGCGAGACCCAGTACTTC
NA TRBJ1-1 TRBD1 TRBV18 CASSPWTGNMNTEAFF TGTGCCAGCTCACCATGGACAGGCAACATGAACACTGAAGCTTTCTTT
NA TRBJ1-1 TRBD1 TRBV19 CASSIRTGGGFGTEAFF TGTGCCAGTAGTATCCGAACAGGGGGCGGATTCGGCACTGAAGCTTTCTTT
NA TRBJ2-5 NA TRBV11-1 CASSLAPAKETQYF TGTGCCAGCAGCTTAGCACCAGCAAAAGAGACCCAGTACTTC
NA TRBJ2-1 NA TRBV12-3/TRBV12-4 CASSGDWYNEQFF TGTGCCAGCAGTGGGGACTGGTACAATGAGCAGTTCTTC
once TRBJ1-1 NA TRBV2 CATADGWKFEAFF TGTGCCACGGCGGACGGATGGAAGTTTGAAGCTTTCTTT
NA TRBJ2-4 NA TRBV12-3/TRBV12-4 CASSFSPGIQYF TGTGCCAGCAGTTTCAGCCCGGGGATTCAGTACTTC
NA TRBJ2-5 NA TRBV19 CATGTRKRETQYF TGTGCCACCGGGACCCGGAAGAGGGAGACCCAGTACTTC
NA TRBJ2-7 TRBD1 TRBV5-1 CASSLGTGGYEQYF TGCGCCAGCAGCTTGGGGACAGGGGGCTACGAGCAGTACTTC
NA TRBJ1-3 NA TRBV30 CACQRSSGNTIYF TGTGCCTGCCAACGCAGTTCTGGAAACACCATATATTTT
once TRBJ2-7 NA TRBV9 CASSLGRNSYEQYF TGTGCCAGCAGCCTCGGACGGAACTCCTACGAGCAGTACTTC
NA TRBJ2-1 TRBD2 TRBV24-1 CATSDSGTSFPGSYNEQFF TGTGCCACCAGTGATTCCGGGACTAGCTTTCCAGGGTCCTACAATGAGCAGTTCTTC
once TRBJ1-2 NA TRBV30 CAWSSLGNSANYGYTF TGTGCCTGGAGTTCATTGGGGAACAGCGCTAACTATGGCTACACCTTC
NA TRBJ2-1 TRBD2 TRBV6-4 CASSRTSGRSQFF TGTGCCAGCAGTCGGACTAGCGGGAGGTCGCAGTTCTTC
NA TRBJ2-5 NA TRBV7-9 CASSLRGTVETQYF TGTGCCAGCAGCCTCAGGGGCACGGTGGAGACCCAGTACTTC
NA TRBJ1-4 TRBD1 TRBV4-1 CASSQESTQGTEKLFF TGCGCCAGCAGCCAAGAGTCCACACAGGGGACCGAAAAACTGTTTTTT
NA TRBJ1-3 NA TRBV7-9 CASSLSGNTIYF TGTGCCAGCAGTCTCTCTGGAAACACCATATATTTT
NA TRBJ1-1 NA TRBV19 CASRPGTLRMGYTEAFF TGTGCCAGTAGACCCGGGACCCTTCGAATGGGTTACACTGAAGCTTTCTTT
few TRBJ2-5 TRBD1 TRBV19 CASSNPYRGKKTQYF TGTGCCAGTAGTAACCCCTACAGGGGTAAGAAGACCCAGTACTTC
NA TRBJ1-5 NA TRBV7-2 CASSSPGRPNQPQHF TGTGCCAGCAGCTCCCCGGGACGGCCCAATCAGCCCCAGCATTTT
NA TRBJ2-1 NA TRBV20-1 CSASRRVKSEQFF TGCAGTGCTAGTCGTAGGGTTAAGTCGGAGCAGTTCTTC
once TRBJ2-7 TRBD1 TRBV28 CASHTGTGYEQYF TGTGCCAGTCATACCGGGACAGGCTACGAGCAGTACTTC
NA TRBJ2-2 TRBD2 TRBV19 CASSTGASGETNTGELFF TGTGCCAGCTCTACGGGGGCTAGCGGGGAAACGAACACCGGGGAGCTGTTTTTT
NA TRBJ2-7 NA TRBV24-1 CATSLRKGELSYEQYF TGTGCCACCAGTTTACGTAAGGGCGAGCTGTCCTACGAGCAGTACTTC
NA TRBJ2-1 NA TRBV21-1 CASSKKNNEQFF TGTGCCAGCAGCAAAAAGAACAATGAGCAGTTCTTC
NA TRBJ2-1 NA TRBV12-3/TRBV12-4 CASSTRTANEQFF TGTGCCAGCAGTACCCGGACAGCCAATGAGCAGTTCTTC
few TRBJ2-1 NA TRBV4-3 CASSQRRGRYNEQFF TGCGCCAGCAGCCAAAGGCGGGGTCGATACAATGAGCAGTTCTTC
NA TRBJ2-1 NA TRBV7-9 CASSLVSSYNEQFF TGTGCCAGCAGCTTGGTTAGCTCCTACAATGAGCAGTTCTTC